A selection of T cell receptor beta chains follows, all from one sample in a study of T cell repertoires in cytomegalovirus infection. One entry per CDR3 protein, called by TCRdb with MiXCR from the reads. The sample carries fewer than 200,000 distinct CDR3 sequences, around 15% recorded once. The material sequenced was PBMCs. The receptors were gathered from a human donor in good health (CMV status not recorded). Some clones in this sample may be carry-over from other donors' samples. Each CDR3 is given with its conserved first and last residue. Fields, in order: V gene, J gene, D gene, clone size, CDR3 DNA, CDR3 protein. A D gene is named only where the DNA matches it firmly. Some rows have no size entry. The others give once, few or many, or a class for an expanded clone.

v_call: TRBV5-1
j_call: TRBJ2-7
d_call: .
clone_size: .
cdr3_nt: TGCGCCAGCTCGCGGGGACAGAGAACCTACGAGCAGTACTTC
cdr3_aa: CASSRGQRTYEQYF

v_call: TRBV5-5
j_call: TRBJ2-7
d_call: .
clone_size: .
cdr3_nt: TGTGCCAGCAGCTTAAGGGCGGTTACCTACGAGCAGTACTTC
cdr3_aa: CASSLRAVTYEQYF

v_call: TRBV14
j_call: TRBJ1-5
d_call: TRBD1
clone_size: many
cdr3_nt: TGTGCCAGCAGCCAAGCCGACAGGGCAGGTCAGCCCCAGCATTTT
cdr3_aa: CASSQADRAGQPQHF

v_call: TRBV12-3/TRBV12-4
j_call: TRBJ2-1
d_call: .
clone_size: many
cdr3_nt: TGTGCCAGCACTGGGACTCGCTCCTACAATGAGCAGTTCTTC
cdr3_aa: CASTGTRSYNEQFF

v_call: TRBV6-2/TRBV6-3
j_call: TRBJ2-1
d_call: TRBD2
clone_size: .
cdr3_nt: TGTGCCAGCAGTTACCCACTAGCGGGAGACTACAATGAGCAGTTCTTC
cdr3_aa: CASSYPLAGDYNEQFF

v_call: TRBV5-1
j_call: TRBJ2-2
d_call: .
clone_size: .
cdr3_nt: TGCGCCAGCAGCTTGTACGCGAAGGGGAACACCGGGGAGCTGTTTTTT
cdr3_aa: CASSLYAKGNTGELFF

v_call: TRBV20-1
j_call: TRBJ2-3
d_call: TRBD2
clone_size: few
cdr3_nt: TGCAGTGCTAGAGATCTCCTAGCGGGGGTAACAGATACGCAGTATTTT
cdr3_aa: CSARDLLAGVTDTQYF

v_call: TRBV7-2
j_call: TRBJ1-3
d_call: .
clone_size: many
cdr3_nt: TGTGCCAGCAGCTCAGTCTCTGGAAACACCATATATTTT
cdr3_aa: CASSSVSGNTIYF

v_call: TRBV6-2/TRBV6-3
j_call: TRBJ2-2
d_call: .
clone_size: few
cdr3_nt: TGTGCCAGCAGTTACTCGACGGCATATCAGCTGTTTTTT
cdr3_aa: CASSYSTAYQLFF

v_call: TRBV4-2
j_call: TRBJ2-7
d_call: TRBD2
clone_size: .
cdr3_nt: TGTGCCAGCAGCCAAGATACGGGGGGGGCCTCCTACGAGCAGTACTTC
cdr3_aa: CASSQDTGGASYEQYF

v_call: TRBV27
j_call: TRBJ1-1
d_call: TRBD1
clone_size: few
cdr3_nt: TGTGCCAGCAGTCCAATACGACAGGGTAACACTGAAGCTTTCTTT
cdr3_aa: CASSPIRQGNTEAFF

v_call: TRBV7-2
j_call: TRBJ2-2
d_call: .
clone_size: many
cdr3_nt: TGTGCCAGCAGCTTAAAGTCGACCGGGGAGCTGTTTTTT
cdr3_aa: CASSLKSTGELFF

v_call: TRBV7-9
j_call: TRBJ1-3
d_call: .
clone_size: .
cdr3_nt: TGTGCCAGCAGCTACTCCACAGGGAACACCATATATTTT
cdr3_aa: CASSYSTGNTIYF

v_call: TRBV7-3
j_call: TRBJ2-7
d_call: .
clone_size: many
cdr3_nt: TGTGCCAGCAGCTTAAAACGGACGGCTGAGCAGTACTTC
cdr3_aa: CASSLKRTAEQYF

v_call: TRBV28
j_call: TRBJ1-5
d_call: .
clone_size: many
cdr3_nt: TGTGCCAGCACCGTCAATAGCAATCAGCCCCAGCATTTT
cdr3_aa: CASTVNSNQPQHF

v_call: TRBV19
j_call: TRBJ2-1
d_call: .
clone_size: few
cdr3_nt: TGTGCCAGTACCCAGGGATCCTCCTACAATGAGCAGTTCTTC
cdr3_aa: CASTQGSSYNEQFF

v_call: TRBV7-9
j_call: TRBJ2-7
d_call: .
clone_size: many
cdr3_nt: TGTGCCAGCAGCTTATGGGGTCATACCTACGAGCAGTACTTC
cdr3_aa: CASSLWGHTYEQYF

v_call: TRBV6-2/TRBV6-3
j_call: TRBJ2-3
d_call: .
clone_size: .
cdr3_nt: TGTGCCAGCAGGGTTTTTGTCGGGACAGATACGCAGTATTTT
cdr3_aa: CASRVFVGTDTQYF

v_call: TRBV9
j_call: TRBJ2-3
d_call: TRBD2
clone_size: .
cdr3_nt: TGTGCCAGCAGCGACGGACTAGCGGGTACAGATACGCAGTATTTT
cdr3_aa: CASSDGLAGTDTQYF

v_call: TRBV28
j_call: TRBJ1-2
d_call: .
clone_size: few
cdr3_nt: TGTGCCAGCAGTTTTCAGTTGTATGGCTACACCTTC
cdr3_aa: CASSFQLYGYTF

v_call: TRBV7-3
j_call: TRBJ2-5
d_call: .
clone_size: .
cdr3_nt: TGTGCCAGCAGCTTAAGAGGGCCCACGGGGGAGACCCAGTACTTC
cdr3_aa: CASSLRGPTGETQYF

v_call: TRBV6-5
j_call: TRBJ2-2
d_call: TRBD2
clone_size: many
cdr3_nt: TGTGCCAGCAGTCCCGGGACTAGCGGGAGTTGGTACACCGGGGAGCTGTTTTTT
cdr3_aa: CASSPGTSGSWYTGELFF

v_call: TRBV6-2/TRBV6-3
j_call: TRBJ2-7
d_call: .
clone_size: many
cdr3_nt: TGTGCCAGCAAAGGGGACGGGTACGAGCAGTACTTC
cdr3_aa: CASKGDGYEQYF

v_call: TRBV7-2
j_call: TRBJ2-2
d_call: TRBD1
clone_size: many
cdr3_nt: TGTGCCAGCAGCTTAGATTGGAACAGGGGCCCCAACACCGGGGAGCTGTTTTTT
cdr3_aa: CASSLDWNRGPNTGELFF

v_call: TRBV28
j_call: TRBJ2-7
d_call: .
clone_size: few
cdr3_nt: TGTGCCAGCAGGGTAGGAACCGAGCAGTACTTC
cdr3_aa: CASRVGTEQYF

v_call: TRBV7-2
j_call: TRBJ2-7
d_call: TRBD1
clone_size: many
cdr3_nt: TGTGCCAGCAGCTTAGTGTTTCTTCGGGACAGGGGCTACGAGCAGTACTTC
cdr3_aa: CASSLVFLRDRGYEQYF

v_call: TRBV20-1
j_call: TRBJ1-1
d_call: TRBD1
clone_size: .
cdr3_nt: TGCAGTGCTAGACTACACTTAACAGGGGTCGCTTTCTTT
cdr3_aa: CSARLHLTGVAFF

v_call: TRBV5-4
j_call: TRBJ2-3
d_call: .
clone_size: many
cdr3_nt: TGTGCCAGCAGCTTGGGAGGGACACCACGCACAGATACGCAGTATTTT
cdr3_aa: CASSLGGTPRTDTQYF

v_call: TRBV7-6
j_call: TRBJ2-1
d_call: .
clone_size: few
cdr3_nt: TGTGCCAGCGCCGTGAGTGGCAGGGTGGGCGATGAGCAGTTCTTC
cdr3_aa: CASAVSGRVGDEQFF

v_call: TRBV4-1
j_call: TRBJ2-6
d_call: .
clone_size: .
cdr3_nt: TGCGCCAGCAGCCAAGAACGGGGGACCGGCTCTGGGGCCAACGTCCTGACTTTC
cdr3_aa: CASSQERGTGSGANVLTF

v_call: TRBV6-5
j_call: TRBJ2-1
d_call: TRBD2
clone_size: many
cdr3_nt: TGTGCCAGCAGGGGGCTAGCGGAATCAGACAATGAGCAGTTCTTC
cdr3_aa: CASRGLAESDNEQFF

v_call: TRBV7-2
j_call: TRBJ2-2
d_call: .
clone_size: many
cdr3_nt: TGTGCCAGCAGCACCTACACCGGGGAGCTGTTTTTT
cdr3_aa: CASSTYTGELFF

v_call: TRBV6-1
j_call: TRBJ1-4
d_call: TRBD1
clone_size: many
cdr3_nt: TGTGCCAGCAGTGAGGCGGACAGGGGCCGAGAAAAACTGTTTTTT
cdr3_aa: CASSEADRGREKLFF

v_call: TRBV7-2
j_call: TRBJ2-1
d_call: TRBD2
clone_size: many
cdr3_nt: TGTGCCAGCAGCCAACAGACTAGCGTCTCCTACAATGAGCAGTTCTTC
cdr3_aa: CASSQQTSVSYNEQFF

v_call: TRBV12-3/TRBV12-4
j_call: TRBJ1-1
d_call: .
clone_size: many
cdr3_nt: TGTGCCAGCTACCCCAGAGGGGGGGGAACTGAAGCTTTCTTT
cdr3_aa: CASYPRGGGTEAFF

v_call: TRBV20-1
j_call: TRBJ2-1
d_call: TRBD2
clone_size: few
cdr3_nt: TGCAGTGCTGCCGGCCTAGCGGGGTCCCTCTCCTACAATGAGCAGTTCTTC
cdr3_aa: CSAAGLAGSLSYNEQFF

v_call: TRBV7-2
j_call: TRBJ2-3
d_call: .
clone_size: many
cdr3_nt: TGTGCCAGCAGCCCCCTCGGCCCTACAGGCACAGATACGCAGTATTTT
cdr3_aa: CASSPLGPTGTDTQYF

v_call: TRBV11-2
j_call: TRBJ1-2
d_call: .
clone_size: many
cdr3_nt: TGTGCCAGCAGCTTAGTTTCAGGAAAGACCTATGGCTACACCTTC
cdr3_aa: CASSLVSGKTYGYTF

v_call: TRBV7-2
j_call: TRBJ1-1
d_call: .
clone_size: many
cdr3_nt: TGTGCCAGCAGCAAAGGACGGTCAATGAACACTGAAGCTTTCTTT
cdr3_aa: CASSKGRSMNTEAFF

v_call: TRBV7-2
j_call: TRBJ1-1
d_call: .
clone_size: many
cdr3_nt: TGTGCCAGCAGCTTAGCAACAGGGAGGGCGTATCCTGAAGCTTTCTTT
cdr3_aa: CASSLATGRAYPEAFF

v_call: TRBV10-3
j_call: TRBJ2-7
d_call: .
clone_size: many
cdr3_nt: TGTGCCATCAGTGGATGGAGGGATGCCTACGAGCAGTACTTC
cdr3_aa: CAISGWRDAYEQYF

v_call: TRBV28
j_call: TRBJ2-7
d_call: .
clone_size: many
cdr3_nt: TGTGCCAGCAGTTTAGCCCCAGGGATATCGGCCTACGAGCAGTACTTC
cdr3_aa: CASSLAPGISAYEQYF

v_call: TRBV11-2
j_call: TRBJ2-2
d_call: .
clone_size: many
cdr3_nt: TGTGCCAGCAGCTCACGAGACACCGGGGAGCTGTTTTTT
cdr3_aa: CASSSRDTGELFF

v_call: TRBV7-2
j_call: TRBJ2-1
d_call: TRBD2
clone_size: few
cdr3_nt: TGTGCCAGCAGCTTCGGACTGGCGGGAGTGTGGATCTTC
cdr3_aa: CASSFGLAGVWIF

v_call: TRBV5-1
j_call: TRBJ1-1
d_call: TRBD1
clone_size: few
cdr3_nt: TGCGCCAGCACCATCTCTCCGGGGACAGGGGTACCCTCACTGGGTGAAGCTTTCTTT
cdr3_aa: CASTISPGTGVPSLGEAFF

v_call: TRBV2
j_call: TRBJ2-5
d_call: TRBD1
clone_size: many
cdr3_nt: TGTGCCAGAAAAGAGAGGACAGGATCGGAGACCCAGTACTTC
cdr3_aa: CARKERTGSETQYF

v_call: TRBV7-2
j_call: TRBJ2-7
d_call: .
clone_size: many
cdr3_nt: TGTGCCAGCAGCCGCCTAGTTACCTACGAGCAGTACTTC
cdr3_aa: CASSRLVTYEQYF

v_call: TRBV6-2/TRBV6-3
j_call: TRBJ1-5
d_call: .
clone_size: .
cdr3_nt: TGTGCCAGCAGTTACCCGGGAAGCAATCAGCCCCAGCATTTT
cdr3_aa: CASSYPGSNQPQHF

v_call: TRBV6-8
j_call: TRBJ1-2
d_call: .
clone_size: .
cdr3_nt: TGTGCCAGCAGTTCGGTAGGGTGCGGGGGCTATGGCTACACCTTC
cdr3_aa: CASSSVGCGGYGYTF

v_call: TRBV7-2
j_call: TRBJ1-4
d_call: TRBD1
clone_size: many
cdr3_nt: TGTGCCAGCAGCTTACGGTCCGGGACAGACGAAAAACTGTTTTTT
cdr3_aa: CASSLRSGTDEKLFF

v_call: TRBV2
j_call: TRBJ2-5
d_call: .
clone_size: .
cdr3_nt: TGTGCCAGCAGAATTTGGGGAGAGACCCAGTACTTC
cdr3_aa: CASRIWGETQYF

v_call: TRBV7-2
j_call: TRBJ2-1
d_call: TRBD2
clone_size: many
cdr3_nt: TGTGCCAGCAGCTTTGGGACTAGCGGGAACAATGAGCAGTTCTTC
cdr3_aa: CASSFGTSGNNEQFF

v_call: TRBV5-5
j_call: TRBJ2-1
d_call: .
clone_size: .
cdr3_nt: TGTGCCAGCAGCTCACAGGCGAGCTCCTACAATGAGCAGTTCTTC
cdr3_aa: CASSSQASSYNEQFF